Given below is one T cell receptor (beta chain) in context. The antigen this receptor binds is unknown. Base-call qualities are not available, and no considerably larger clone is one nucleotide away. The protocol used for the library was the immunoSEQ multiplex PCR assay. TCRdb holds this immuneACCESS table with in-frame rearrangements only. Some clones are missing; in checked studies, unresolved V genes explain under half, and the rest has no known cause. The sample has about 90,000 clones on record, approximately 75% of them singletons. The ten top clones hold more than 13% of the sample. These data originate in a study of radiotherapy plus CTLA-4 blockade in lung cancer (dated by TCRdb to 2016 to 2019). Background on the whole study: Objective responses occurred in around 20% of enrolled patients, and less than 35% achieved disease control. The investigation overall reported the following: Early dynamic changes in blood T cell clones, together with increased serum interferon-beta after radiation, were reported as the strongest predictors of response. After treatment with radiotherapy and ipilimumab, TCR clones that originated in tumors expanded in peripheral blood.

In the germline V gene, CDR1 corresponds to SGDLS and CDR2 to YYNGEE. Spanning cysteine to phenylalanine, the CDR3 consists of 13 amino acids. The only DNA kept is the CDR3, 39 bases in frame from the first base. In this study, focal radiation therapy paired with CTLA-4 blockade (ipilimumab) was tested in patients who had chemo-refractory metastatic non-small-cell lung cancer. The TCR comes from a human donor with non-small cell lung cancer that progressed on radiotherapy plus ipilimumab. The sequence is built from TRBV9 and TRBJ2-5; no D gene call is confident. The last part of the DNA fits TRBJ2-7 better; the J call may be wrong. This material consisted of peripheral blood, taken from a patient treated with radiotherapy plus ipilimumab. The CDR3 region: CASSVGGYSEQYF. The nucleotides read TGTGCCAGCAGCGTAGGAGGCTACAGCGAGCAGTACTTC.